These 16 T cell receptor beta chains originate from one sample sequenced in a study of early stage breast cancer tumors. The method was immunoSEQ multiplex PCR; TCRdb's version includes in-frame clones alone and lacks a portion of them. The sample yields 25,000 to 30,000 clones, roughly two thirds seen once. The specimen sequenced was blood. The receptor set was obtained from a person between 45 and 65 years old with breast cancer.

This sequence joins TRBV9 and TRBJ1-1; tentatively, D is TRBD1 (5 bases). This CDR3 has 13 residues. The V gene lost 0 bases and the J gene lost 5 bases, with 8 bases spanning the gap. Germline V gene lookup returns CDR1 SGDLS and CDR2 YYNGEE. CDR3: CASSVGAGTEAFF. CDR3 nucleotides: TGTGCCAGCAGCGTAGGGGCAGGGACTGAAGCTTTCTTT.

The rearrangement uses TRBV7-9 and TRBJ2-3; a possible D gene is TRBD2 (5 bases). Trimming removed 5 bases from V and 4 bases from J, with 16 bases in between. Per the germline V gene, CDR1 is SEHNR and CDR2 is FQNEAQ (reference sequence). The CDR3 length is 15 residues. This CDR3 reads CASSPGGPSSDTQYF. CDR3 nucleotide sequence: TGTGCCAGCAGCCCCGGCGGGCCAAGCTCAGATACGCAGTATTTT.

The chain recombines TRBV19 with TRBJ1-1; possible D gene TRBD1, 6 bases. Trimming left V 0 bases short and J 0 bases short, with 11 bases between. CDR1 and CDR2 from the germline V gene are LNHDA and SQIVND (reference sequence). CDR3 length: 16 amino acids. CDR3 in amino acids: CASSIERTVMNTEAFF. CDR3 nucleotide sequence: TGTGCCAGTAGTATAGAGCGGACAGTAATGAACACTGAAGCTTTCTTT.

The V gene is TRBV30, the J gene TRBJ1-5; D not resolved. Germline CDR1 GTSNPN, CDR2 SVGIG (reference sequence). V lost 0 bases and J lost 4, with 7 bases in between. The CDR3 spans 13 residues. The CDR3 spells CAWSVLGNQPQHF. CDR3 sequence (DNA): TGTGCCTGGAGTGTACTCGGTAATCAGCCCCAGCATTTT.

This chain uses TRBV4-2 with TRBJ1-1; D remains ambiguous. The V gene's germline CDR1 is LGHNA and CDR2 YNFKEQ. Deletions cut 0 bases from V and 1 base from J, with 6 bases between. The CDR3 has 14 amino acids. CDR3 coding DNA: TGTGCCAGCAGCCAAGATGGGCCGAACACTGAAGCTTTCTTT. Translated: CASSQDGPNTEAFF.

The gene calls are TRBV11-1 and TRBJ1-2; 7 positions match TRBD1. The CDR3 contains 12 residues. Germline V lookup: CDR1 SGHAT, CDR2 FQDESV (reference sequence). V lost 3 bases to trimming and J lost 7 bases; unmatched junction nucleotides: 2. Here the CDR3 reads CASSFRQGGYTF. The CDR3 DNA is TGTGCCAGCAGCTTCAGACAGGGTGGCTACACCTTC. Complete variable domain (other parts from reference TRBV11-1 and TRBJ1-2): EAEVAQSPRYKITEKSQAVAFWCDPISGHATLYWYRQILGQGPELLVQFQDESVVDDSQLPKDRFSAERLKGVDSTLKIQPAELGDSAMYLCASSFRQGGYTFGSGTRLTVV.

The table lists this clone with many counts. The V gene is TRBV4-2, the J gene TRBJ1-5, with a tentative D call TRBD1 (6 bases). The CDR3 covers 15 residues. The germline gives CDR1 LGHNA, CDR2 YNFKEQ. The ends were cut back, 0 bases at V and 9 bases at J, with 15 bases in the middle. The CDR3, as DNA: TGTGCCAGCAGCCAAGATCGGGCAGGGGTTGCGCCCCAGCATTTT. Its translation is CASSQDRAGVAPQHF.

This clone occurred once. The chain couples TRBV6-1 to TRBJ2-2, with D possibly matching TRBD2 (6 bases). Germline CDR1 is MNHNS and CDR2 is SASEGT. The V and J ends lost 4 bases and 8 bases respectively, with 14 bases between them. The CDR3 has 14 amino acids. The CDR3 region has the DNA TGTGCCAGCAGTGTTGAGGGAGGCCGGGGGGAGCTGTTTTTT. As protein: CASSVEGGRGELFF.

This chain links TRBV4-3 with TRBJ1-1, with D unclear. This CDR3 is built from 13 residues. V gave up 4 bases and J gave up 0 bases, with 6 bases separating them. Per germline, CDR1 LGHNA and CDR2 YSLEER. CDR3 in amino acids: CASSPAMNTEAFF. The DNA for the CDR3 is TGCGCCAGCAGCCCGGCCATGAACACTGAAGCTTTCTTT.

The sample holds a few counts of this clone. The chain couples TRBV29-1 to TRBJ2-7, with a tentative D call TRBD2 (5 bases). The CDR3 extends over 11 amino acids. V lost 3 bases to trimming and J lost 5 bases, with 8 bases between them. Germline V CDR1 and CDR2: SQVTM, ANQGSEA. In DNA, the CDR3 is TGCAGCGTTGAGGTACTAGACGAGCAGTACTTC. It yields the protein CSVEVLDEQYF.

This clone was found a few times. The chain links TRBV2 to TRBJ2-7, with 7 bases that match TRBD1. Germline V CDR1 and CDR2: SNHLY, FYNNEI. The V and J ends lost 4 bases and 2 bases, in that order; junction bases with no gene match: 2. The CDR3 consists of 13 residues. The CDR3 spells CASSVGTAYEQYF. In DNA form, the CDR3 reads TGTGCCAGCAGTGTTGGGACAGCCTACGAGCAGTACTTC.

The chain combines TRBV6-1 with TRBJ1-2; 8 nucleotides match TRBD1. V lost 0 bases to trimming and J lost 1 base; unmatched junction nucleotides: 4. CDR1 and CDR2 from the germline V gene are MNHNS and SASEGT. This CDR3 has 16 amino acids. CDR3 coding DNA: TGTGCCAGCAGTGAAGCTCCGGACAGGGTTAACTATGGCTACACCTTC. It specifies CASSEAPDRVNYGYTF.

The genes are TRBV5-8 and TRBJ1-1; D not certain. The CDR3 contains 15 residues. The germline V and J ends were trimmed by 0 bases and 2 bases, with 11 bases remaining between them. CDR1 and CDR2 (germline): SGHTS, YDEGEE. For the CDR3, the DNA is TGTGCCAGCAGCTTGGATTTGGCTGGTAACACTGAAGCTTTCTTT. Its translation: CASSLDLAGNTEAFF.

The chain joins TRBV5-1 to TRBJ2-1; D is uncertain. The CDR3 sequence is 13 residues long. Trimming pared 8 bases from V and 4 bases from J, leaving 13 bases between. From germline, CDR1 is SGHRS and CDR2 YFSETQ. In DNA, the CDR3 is TGCGCCAGTCGTAGGCGGTCTTACAATGAGCAGTTCTTC. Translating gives CASRRRSYNEQFF. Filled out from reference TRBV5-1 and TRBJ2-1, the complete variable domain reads KAGVTQTPRYLIKTRGQQVTLSCSPISGHRSVSWYQQTPGQGLQFLFEYFSETQRNKGNFPGRFSGRQFSNSRSEMNVSTLELGDSALYLCASRRRSYNEQFFGPGTRLTVL.

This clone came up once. For the CDR3, the DNA is TGTGCCAGCAGCTCAGGGGTGAACACTGAAGCTTTCTTT. This encodes CASSSGVNTEAFF. V and J are TRBV11-3 and TRBJ1-1; maybe TRBD1 (6 bases). The CDR3 extends over 13 amino acids. With 4 bases removed from V and 0 bases from J, the gap between germline ends came to 6 bases. Germline values: CDR1 SGHNT, CDR2 YENEEA.

Written as DNA, the CDR3 is TGTGCCAGCAGCTTAAGGGGTGACGAGACCCAGTACTTC. Protein: CASSLRGDETQYF. The gene calls are TRBV11-3 and TRBJ2-5, with D possibly TRBD1 on 5 matching bases. In germline, CDR1 is SGHNT, CDR2 YENEEA. The CDR3 runs 13 residues. V lost 2 bases and J lost 5, with 9 bases in between.